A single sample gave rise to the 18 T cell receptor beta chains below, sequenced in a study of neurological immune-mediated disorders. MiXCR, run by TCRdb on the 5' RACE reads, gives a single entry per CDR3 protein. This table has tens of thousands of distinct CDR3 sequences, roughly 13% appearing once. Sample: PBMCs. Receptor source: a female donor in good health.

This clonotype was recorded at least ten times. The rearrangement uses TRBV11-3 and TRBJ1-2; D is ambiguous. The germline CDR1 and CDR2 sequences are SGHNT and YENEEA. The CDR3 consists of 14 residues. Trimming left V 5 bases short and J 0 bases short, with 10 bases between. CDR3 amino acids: CASSPSGSNYGYTF. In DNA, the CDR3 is TGTGCCAGCAGCCCGTCGGGGTCTAACTATGGCTACACCTTC.

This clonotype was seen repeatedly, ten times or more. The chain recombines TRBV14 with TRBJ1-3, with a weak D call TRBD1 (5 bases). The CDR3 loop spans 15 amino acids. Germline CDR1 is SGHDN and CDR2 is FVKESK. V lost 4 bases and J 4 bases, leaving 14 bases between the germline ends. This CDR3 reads CASSRWGVKGNTIYF. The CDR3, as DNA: TGTGCCAGCAGCCGTTGGGGCGTCAAGGGAAACACCATATATTTT.

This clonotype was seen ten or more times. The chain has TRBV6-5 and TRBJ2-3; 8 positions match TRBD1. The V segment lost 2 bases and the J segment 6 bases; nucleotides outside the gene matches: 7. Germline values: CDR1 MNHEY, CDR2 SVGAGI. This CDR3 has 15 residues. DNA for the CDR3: TGTGCCAGCAGTTACCAGGACAGGGTTACGGATACGCAGTATTTT. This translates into CASSYQDRVTDTQYF.

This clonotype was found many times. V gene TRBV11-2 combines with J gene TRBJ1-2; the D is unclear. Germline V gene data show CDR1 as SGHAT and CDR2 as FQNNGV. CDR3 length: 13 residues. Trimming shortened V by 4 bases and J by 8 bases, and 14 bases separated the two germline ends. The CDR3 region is CASSSSGRWGYTF. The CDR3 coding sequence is TGTGCCAGCAGCTCGAGTGGGCGATGGGGCTACACCTTC.

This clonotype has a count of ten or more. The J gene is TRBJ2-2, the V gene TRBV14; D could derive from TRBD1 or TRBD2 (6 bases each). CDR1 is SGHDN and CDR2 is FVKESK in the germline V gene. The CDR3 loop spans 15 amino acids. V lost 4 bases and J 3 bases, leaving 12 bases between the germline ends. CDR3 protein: CASSLPGADTGELFF. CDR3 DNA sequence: TGTGCCAGCAGCCTTCCGGGGGCCGACACCGGGGAGCTGTTTTTT.

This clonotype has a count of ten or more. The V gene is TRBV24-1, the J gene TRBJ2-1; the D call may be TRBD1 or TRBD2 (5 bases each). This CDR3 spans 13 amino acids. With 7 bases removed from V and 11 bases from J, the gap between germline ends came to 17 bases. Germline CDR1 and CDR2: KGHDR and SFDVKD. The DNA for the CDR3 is TGTGCCACCAGCGGATCCGTTGGGGGAAAGCAGTTCTTC. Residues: CATSGSVGGKQFF.

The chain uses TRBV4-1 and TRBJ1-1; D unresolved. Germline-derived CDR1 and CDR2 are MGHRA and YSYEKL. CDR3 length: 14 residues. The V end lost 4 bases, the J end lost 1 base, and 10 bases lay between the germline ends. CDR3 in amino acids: CASSPGPQNTEAFF. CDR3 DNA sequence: TGCGCCAGCAGCCCCGGGCCCCAGAACACTGAAGCTTTCTTT.

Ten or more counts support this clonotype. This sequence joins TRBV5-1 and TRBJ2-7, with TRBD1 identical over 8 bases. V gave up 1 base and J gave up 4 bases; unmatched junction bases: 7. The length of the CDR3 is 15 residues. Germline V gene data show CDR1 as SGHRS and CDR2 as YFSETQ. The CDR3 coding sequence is TGCGCCAGCAGCTTGTCGTCAGGGGGCATTTACGAGCAGTACTTC. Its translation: CASSLSSGGIYEQYF.

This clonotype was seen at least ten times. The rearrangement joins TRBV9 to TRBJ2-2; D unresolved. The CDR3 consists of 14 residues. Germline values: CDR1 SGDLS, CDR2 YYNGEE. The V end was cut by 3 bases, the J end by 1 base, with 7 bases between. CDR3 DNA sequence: TGTGCCAGCAGCGCGACTGTGAACACCGGGGAGCTGTTTTTT. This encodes CASSATVNTGELFF.

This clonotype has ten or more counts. Here the CDR3 reads CASSKTSGSSYNEQFF. DNA of the CDR3: TGTGCCAGCAGCAAGACTAGCGGGAGCTCCTACAATGAGCAGTTCTTC. The V call is TRBV7-6, the J call TRBJ2-1; TRBD2 agrees at 12 bases. This CDR3 has 16 amino acids. V shed 5 bases and J 0 bases; nucleotides not matched to a gene: 2. Germline CDR1 SGHVS, CDR2 FNYEAQ.

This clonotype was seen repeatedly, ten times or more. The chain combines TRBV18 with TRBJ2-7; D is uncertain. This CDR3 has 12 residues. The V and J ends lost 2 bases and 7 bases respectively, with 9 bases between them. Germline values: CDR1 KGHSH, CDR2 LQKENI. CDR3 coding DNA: TGTGCCAGCTCACCAGGGATGTTGGAGCAGTACTTC. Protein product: CASSPGMLEQYF.

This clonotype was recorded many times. The CDR3 DNA reads TGCGCCAGCAGCGACGGCGACTATGGCTACACCTTC. Its translation is CASSDGDYGYTF. The gene calls are TRBV5-1 and TRBJ1-2; D uncertain. Germline V gives CDR1 SGHRS, CDR2 YFSETQ. The V gene lost 4 bases and the J gene lost 3 bases, with 7 bases spanning the gap. The CDR3 spans 12 residues.

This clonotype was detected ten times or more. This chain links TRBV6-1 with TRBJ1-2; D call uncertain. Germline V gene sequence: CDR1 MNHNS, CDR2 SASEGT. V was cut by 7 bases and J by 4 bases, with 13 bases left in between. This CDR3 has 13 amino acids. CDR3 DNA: TGTGCCAGCACCCCTGCGGAGGGCTATGGCTACACCTTC. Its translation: CASTPAEGYGYTF.

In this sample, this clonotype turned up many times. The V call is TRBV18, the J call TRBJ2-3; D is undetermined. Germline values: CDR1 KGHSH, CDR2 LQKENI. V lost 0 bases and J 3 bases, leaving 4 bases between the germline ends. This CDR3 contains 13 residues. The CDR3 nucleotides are TGTGCCAGCTCACCACCTCTAACAGATACGCAGTATTTT. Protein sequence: CASSPPLTDTQYF.

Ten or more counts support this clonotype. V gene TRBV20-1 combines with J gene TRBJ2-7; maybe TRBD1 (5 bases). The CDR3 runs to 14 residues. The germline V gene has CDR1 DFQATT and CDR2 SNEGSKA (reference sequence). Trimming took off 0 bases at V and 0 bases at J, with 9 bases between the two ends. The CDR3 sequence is CSARDTGISYEQYF. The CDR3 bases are TGCAGTGCTAGAGATACAGGAATCTCCTACGAGCAGTACTTC.

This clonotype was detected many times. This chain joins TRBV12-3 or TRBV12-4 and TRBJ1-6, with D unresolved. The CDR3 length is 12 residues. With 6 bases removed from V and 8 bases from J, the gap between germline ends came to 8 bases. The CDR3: CASRPGDSPLHF. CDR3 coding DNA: TGTGCCAGCAGACCCGGGGATTCACCCCTCCACTTT.

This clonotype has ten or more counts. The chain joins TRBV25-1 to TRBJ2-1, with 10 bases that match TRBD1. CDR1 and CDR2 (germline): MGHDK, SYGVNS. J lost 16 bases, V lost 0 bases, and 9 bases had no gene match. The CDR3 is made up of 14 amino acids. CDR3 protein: CASSEYQRGTGEFF. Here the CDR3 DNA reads TGTGCCAGCAGTGAATATCAACGGGGGACAGGGGAATTCTTC.

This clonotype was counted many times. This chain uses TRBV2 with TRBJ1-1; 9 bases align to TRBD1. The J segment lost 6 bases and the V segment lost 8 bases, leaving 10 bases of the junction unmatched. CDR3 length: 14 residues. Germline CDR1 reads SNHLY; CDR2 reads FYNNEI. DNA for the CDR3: TGTGCCAGCGGGGACAGGGTAGGAAGGGCTGAAGCTTTCTTT. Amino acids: CASGDRVGRAEAFF.